These T cell receptor beta chains were read from a single sample in a study of blood T cell repertoires in COVID-19. This table comes from immunoSEQ multiplex PCR, and its TCRdb copy is limited to in-frame clones, with some not included. The sample has 150,000 to 250,000 clones, roughly 80% seen once; the top ten hold 6.5% to 9.5%. Material: PBMCs or T cells enriched from blood (not recorded which). The source is a man aged 40-49 years who had recovered from COVID-19. CDR3s include the opening cysteine and the closing phenylalanine or tryptophan. D genes are given only for firm matches. Expanded clones get a size class; other rows say once, few or many, or leave the size out.

j_gene: TRBJ1-1
v_gene: TRBV7-2
d_gene: .
abundance: .
CDR3aa: CASSYIGGTEAFF
CDR3nt: TGTGCCAGCAGCTATATCGGGGGCACTGAAGCTTTCTTT

j_gene: TRBJ2-3
v_gene: TRBV5-1
d_gene: .
abundance: once
CDR3aa: CASSSMGTHRTDTQYF
CDR3nt: TGCGCCAGCAGCTCCATGGGGACTCATCGGACAGATACGCAGTATTTT

j_gene: TRBJ1-1
v_gene: TRBV4-1
d_gene: .
abundance: .
CDR3aa: CASRITGRTEAFF
CDR3nt: TGCGCCAGCAGGATAACAGGCCGCACTGAAGCTTTCTTT

j_gene: TRBJ2-2
v_gene: TRBV2
d_gene: .
abundance: .
CDR3aa: CASSERGLGYSGELFF
CDR3nt: TGTGCCAGCAGTGAACGAGGGCTCGGGTATTCCGGGGAGCTGTTTTTT

j_gene: TRBJ2-3
v_gene: TRBV6-4
d_gene: .
abundance: few
CDR3aa: CASSDSGGPTDTQYF
CDR3nt: TGTGCCAGCAGTGACTCCGGGGGGCCGACAGATACGCAGTATTTT

j_gene: TRBJ1-2
v_gene: TRBV2
d_gene: .
abundance: few
CDR3aa: CASLTGTPGDYGYTF
CDR3nt: TGTGCCAGCCTAACAGGGACCCCGGGTGACTATGGCTACACCTTC

j_gene: TRBJ1-2
v_gene: TRBV19
d_gene: TRBD1
abundance: .
CDR3aa: CASYGQVWGYTF
CDR3nt: TGTGCCAGTTACGGACAGGTCTGGGGCTACACCTTC

j_gene: TRBJ1-2
v_gene: TRBV10-3
d_gene: .
abundance: .
CDR3aa: CAISDSGPYGYTF
CDR3nt: TGTGCCATCAGTGATTCAGGCCCCTATGGCTACACCTTC

j_gene: TRBJ1-3
v_gene: TRBV5-1
d_gene: TRBD1
abundance: .
CDR3aa: CASSLPDRTSSGNTIYF
CDR3nt: TGCGCCAGCAGCCTGCCGGACAGGACCTCCTCTGGAAACACCATATATTTT

j_gene: TRBJ2-5
v_gene: TRBV11-1
d_gene: .
abundance: .
CDR3aa: CASSLSGETQYF
CDR3nt: TGTGCCAGCAGCTTATCCGGGGAGACCCAGTACTTC

j_gene: TRBJ2-3
v_gene: TRBV10-3
d_gene: .
abundance: .
CDR3aa: CAISEPRETFEDTQYF
CDR3nt: TGTGCCATCAGTGAGCCGAGGGAGACGTTCGAAGATACGCAGTATTTT

j_gene: TRBJ1-5
v_gene: TRBV19
d_gene: TRBD1
abundance: .
CDR3aa: CASSIGNRGPSNQPQHF
CDR3nt: TGTGCCAGTAGTATAGGGAACAGGGGGCCCTCCAATCAGCCCCAGCATTTT

j_gene: TRBJ2-5
v_gene: TRBV7-8
d_gene: TRBD1
abundance: few
CDR3aa: CASSLGGGRGETQYF
CDR3nt: TGTGCCAGCAGCTTAGGAGGGGGCCGGGGTGAGACCCAGTACTTC

j_gene: TRBJ1-1
v_gene: TRBV28
d_gene: TRBD1
abundance: few
CDR3aa: CASSRGTGGMSEAFF
CDR3nt: TGTGCCAGCAGTCGCGGGACAGGGGGCATGTCTGAAGCTTTCTTT

j_gene: TRBJ1-6
v_gene: TRBV18
d_gene: .
abundance: .
CDR3aa: CASSPQGGARNSPLHF
CDR3nt: TGTGCCAGCTCACCACAGGGGGGGGCGCGGAATTCACCCCTCCACTTT

j_gene: TRBJ1-1
v_gene: TRBV5-1
d_gene: .
abundance: .
CDR3aa: CASSYDGQPNTEAFF
CDR3nt: TGCGCCAGCAGCTACGATGGACAGCCAAACACTGAAGCTTTCTTT

j_gene: TRBJ1-1
v_gene: TRBV4-1
d_gene: .
abundance: .
CDR3aa: CASSQQLPTGGAFF
CDR3nt: TGCGCCAGCAGCCAACAACTTCCTACAGGTGGGGCTTTCTTT

j_gene: TRBJ1-4
v_gene: TRBV5-1
d_gene: .
abundance: .
CDR3aa: CASSLGTPGEKLFF
CDR3nt: TGCGCCAGCAGCTTGGGAACGCCGGGGGAAAAACTGTTTTTT

j_gene: TRBJ1-2
v_gene: TRBV9
d_gene: .
abundance: .
CDR3aa: CASSVYFNYGYTF
CDR3nt: TGTGCCAGCAGCGTCTATTTTAACTATGGCTACACCTTC

j_gene: TRBJ1-1
v_gene: TRBV19
d_gene: .
abundance: .
CDR3aa: CATVSRQLRATEAFF
CDR3nt: TGTGCCACCGTTTCCAGACAGCTAAGGGCCACTGAAGCTTTCTTT

j_gene: TRBJ1-4
v_gene: TRBV9
d_gene: .
abundance: .
CDR3aa: CASSVGRGNEKLFF
CDR3nt: TGTGCCAGCAGCGTAGGCAGGGGCAATGAAAAACTGTTTTTT

j_gene: TRBJ1-3
v_gene: TRBV7-2
d_gene: TRBD1
abundance: .
CDR3aa: CASSHRGDSYSGNTIYF
CDR3nt: TGTGCCAGCAGCCACAGGGGGGACAGCTACTCTGGAAACACCATATATTTT

j_gene: TRBJ1-2
v_gene: TRBV4-1
d_gene: TRBD1
abundance: few
CDR3aa: CASSQAGGVDGYTF
CDR3nt: TGCGCCAGCAGCCAAGCAGGGGGCGTGGATGGCTACACCTTC

j_gene: TRBJ2-3
v_gene: TRBV11-2
d_gene: TRBD2
abundance: few
CDR3aa: CASSLGGGASLFTDTQYF
CDR3nt: TGTGCCAGCAGCTTAGGCGGGGGGGCCAGCTTATTCACAGATACGCAGTATTTT

j_gene: TRBJ1-2
v_gene: TRBV5-8
d_gene: .
abundance: .
CDR3aa: CASSLASIPTYGYTF
CDR3nt: TGTGCCAGCAGCTTGGCTTCTATACCAACCTATGGCTACACCTTC

j_gene: TRBJ1-6
v_gene: TRBV19
d_gene: .
abundance: .
CDR3aa: CASSIQGSSYNSPLHF
CDR3nt: TGTGCCAGTAGTATACAGGGGAGCTCCTATAATTCACCCCTCCACTTT

j_gene: TRBJ2-3
v_gene: TRBV12-5
d_gene: TRBD1
abundance: .
CDR3aa: CASGRGQGTDTQYF
CDR3nt: TGTGCTAGTGGTAGGGGACAGGGCACAGATACGCAGTATTTT

j_gene: TRBJ1-2
v_gene: TRBV9
d_gene: .
abundance: .
CDR3aa: CASSVGIQNYGYTF
CDR3nt: TGTGCCAGCAGCGTAGGTATACAGAACTATGGCTACACCTTC

j_gene: TRBJ2-1
v_gene: TRBV10-1
d_gene: TRBD2
abundance: .
CDR3aa: CASSETLAGDNNEQFF
CDR3nt: TGCGCCAGCAGTGAGACATTAGCGGGGGATAACAATGAGCAGTTCTTC

j_gene: TRBJ2-7
v_gene: TRBV7-2
d_gene: .
abundance: few
CDR3aa: CASSLVEGKYEQYF
CDR3nt: TGTGCCAGCAGCTTAGTCGAGGGCAAATACGAGCAGTACTTC

j_gene: TRBJ1-1
v_gene: TRBV29-1
d_gene: TRBD1
abundance: .
CDR3aa: CSSQTGVNTEAFF
CDR3nt: TGCAGCAGTCAGACAGGGGTGAACACTGAAGCTTTCTTT

j_gene: TRBJ1-2
v_gene: TRBV25-1
d_gene: .
abundance: .
CDR3aa: CASTPPGNSYGYTF
CDR3nt: TGTGCCAGCACCCCCCCGGGAAATAGCTATGGCTACACCTTC

j_gene: TRBJ1-6
v_gene: TRBV18
d_gene: TRBD1
abundance: few
CDR3aa: CASSPRDRDSPLHF
CDR3nt: TGTGCCAGCTCACCGCGGGACAGGGATTCACCCCTCCACTTT

j_gene: TRBJ1-6
v_gene: TRBV6-5
d_gene: .
abundance: few
CDR3aa: CASSYGGSAINSPLHF
CDR3nt: TGTGCCAGCAGTTACGGAGGCAGTGCAATTAATTCACCCCTCCACTTT

j_gene: TRBJ1-1
v_gene: TRBV6-5
d_gene: .
abundance: .
CDR3aa: CASSPQGVNTEAFF
CDR3nt: TGTGCCAGCAGCCCCCAAGGGGTGAACACTGAAGCTTTCTTT

j_gene: TRBJ2-1
v_gene: TRBV4-3
d_gene: .
abundance: .
CDR3aa: CASSQDSARINEQFF
CDR3nt: TGCGCCAGCAGCCAAGATTCCGCCAGAATCAATGAGCAGTTCTTC